This T cell receptor beta chain was observed in a study of T cells in localized non-small cell lung cancer. The study, taken as a whole, reports: Turning up in adjacent lung were a median approximately 60 of the top 100 tumor clones.

The V end lost 1 base, the J end lost 1 base, and 15 bases lay between the germline ends. Germline CDR1 and CDR2: SGDLS and YYNGEE. The CDR3 consists of 18 residues. This clone was seen a single time. Its antigen is undetermined. The assay was immunoSEQ multiplex PCR, and TCRdb's table has in-frame clones only and misses some. The sample holds about 70,000 clones; roughly 83% are singletons and the top ten take roughly 1.4%. The chain is built from TRBV9 and TRBJ2-6, with D unclear. This clonotype was obtained from a female donor older than 55 with stage I lung adenocarcinoma. The input for sequencing was peripheral blood, taken before any cancer treatment. CDR3 sequence reads: CASSVRVMGMSGANVLTF. CDR3 bases: TGTGCCAGCAGCGTAAGGGTTATGGGGATGTCTGGGGCCAACGTCCTGACTTTC.